This TCR beta chain was identified during a study of T cells in Graves' hyperthyroidism and ophthalmopathy. RNA transcripts gave rise to amplified TCR beta CDR3 regions. The TCR CDR3 first-round RT-PCR relied on the HTBI primer set. Using its own MiXCR run on the multiplex PCR reads, TCRdb lists one record per CDR3 protein. The data show nearly 600,000 distinct CDR3 sequences, about 14% seen once. Patients showing uncontrolled infection, other autoimmune disease, pregnancy or lactation were ineligible. The sample holds many counts of this clonotype. Between the trimmed V and J ends, which lost 6 bases and 11 bases, there was a span of 13 bases. CDR1 and CDR2 (germline): MDHEN, SYDVKM. This CDR3 region has 11 residues.

The sequencing input was blood. This receptor was taken from a woman between 18 and 29 years old with Graves' ophthalmopathy. The V gene is TRBV28, the J gene TRBJ1-1, with a possible D match to TRBD1 (6 bases). The CDR3: CASRWDNRAFF. The CDR3 DNA sequence: TGTGCCAGCAGATGGGACAATCGGGCTTTCTTT.